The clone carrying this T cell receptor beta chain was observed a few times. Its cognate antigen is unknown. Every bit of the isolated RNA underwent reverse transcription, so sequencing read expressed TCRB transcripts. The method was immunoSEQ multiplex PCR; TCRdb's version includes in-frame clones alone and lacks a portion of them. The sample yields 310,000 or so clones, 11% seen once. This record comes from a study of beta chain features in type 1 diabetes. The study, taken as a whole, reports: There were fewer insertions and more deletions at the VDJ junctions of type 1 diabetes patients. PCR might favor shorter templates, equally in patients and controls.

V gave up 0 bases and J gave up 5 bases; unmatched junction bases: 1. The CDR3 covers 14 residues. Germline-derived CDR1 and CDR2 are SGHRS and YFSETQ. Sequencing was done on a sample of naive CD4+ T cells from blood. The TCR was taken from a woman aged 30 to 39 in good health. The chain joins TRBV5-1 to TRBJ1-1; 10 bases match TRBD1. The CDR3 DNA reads TGCGCCAGCAGCTTGGCGGGACAGGGGACTGAAGCTTTCTTT. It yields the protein CASSLAGQGTEAFF. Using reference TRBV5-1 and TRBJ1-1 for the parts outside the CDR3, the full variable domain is KAGVTQTPRYLIKTRGQQVTLSCSPISGHRSVSWYQQTPGQGLQFLFEYFSETQRNKGNFPGRFSGRQFSNSRSEMNVSTLELGDSALYLCASSLAGQGTEAFFGQGTRLTVV.